This note documents a single TCR beta chain sequence. There is no known antigen for this receptor. No much larger clone is present one base from it, and per-base qualities are unavailable. The source of the sample is a study of T-cell reconstitution after alpha-beta-depleted transplantation in children (dated by TCRdb to about 2016). Study-wide context: The study quantitatively tracked T-cell immune reconstitution after TCRalphabeta/CD19-depleted allogeneic hematopoietic cell transplantation in children using TCR repertoire profiling.

The library was generated by PCR. For sequencing, an Illumina HiSeq 2500 was employed. TCR libraries were prepared with molecular barcoding, using unique molecular identifiers to normalize TCRbeta repertoire quantification. TCRdb took the public reads, trimmed them with fastp at Q25, ran MiXCR for clone calling and kept in-frame beta chains. CDR3 protein duplicates are merged, each entry listing the most common genes and DNA. The sample includes a few hundred thousand distinct CDR3 sequences, with around an eighth observed a single time. The ten most abundant clones make up less than 6.5% of the sample. As encoded in the germline V gene, CDR1 is SGHRS while CDR2 is YFSETQ. The CDR3, from cysteine to phenylalanine, totals 15 residues. Only CDR3 DNA remains: 45 bases, in frame from the first base. Trimming takes 0 bases off V and 3 bases off J; junction bases not matched to a gene: 6.

This chain is built from TRBV5-1 and TRBJ2-7, and 7 junction bases match TRBD1. This clonotype was sampled from a human donor who donated a stem cell graft to a child with combined immunodeficiency. This specimen was PBMCs from the stem cell graft donor, taken from the stem cell graft. The encoded CDR3 is CASSLVAGGHYEQYF. The nucleotide sequence is TGCGCCAGCAGCTTGGTGGCAGGGGGACACTACGAGCAGTACTTC.